This T cell receptor beta chain was captured by sequencing in a study of tumor-infiltrating lymphocytes in primary liver carcinoma. Whole-study findings and limits: Tumor region pairs outstripped tumor-adjacent and tumor-blood pairs in overlap. Blood trailed tumors significantly in top-250-clone fraction (p = 0.039).

Germline values: CDR1 SGHNT, CDR2 YENEEA. The CDR3 is 13 amino acids. The V end lost 4 bases, the J end lost 1 base, and 7 bases lay between the germline ends. DNA and RNA were both co-extracted from 20-30 mg of bulk tissue that had not been sorted. Making TCR beta cDNA involved approximately 520 ng total RNA and a constant-region primer. Amplification in three nested multiplex PCR rounds with slightly modified ARM-PCR gave rise to TCR beta libraries. The opening two PCR rounds, 10 cycles each, paired TRBV1-TRBV30 forward primers with a C-beta reverse primer. TCRdb redid the calling of the multiplex PCR reads with MiXCR, one entry per CDR3 protein. Found here are some 20,000 distinct CDR3 sequences, around 77% of them singletons; the top ten hold 40%. With respect to this clonotype: What it binds is unknown.

Material: liver tumor tissue from sampling region 4. Subset in this sample: tumor region T4, right-lateral pole. The chain is built from TRBV11-3 and TRBJ1-1, with no clear D. This TCR was recovered from a woman in her twenties or thirties with primary liver carcinoma and hepatitis B virus infection. The chain's CDR3 is CASSSRGNTEAFF. For the CDR3, the DNA is TGTGCCAGCAGCTCTCGGGGGAACACTGAAGCTTTCTTT. The full variable domain, its missing parts supplied by reference TRBV11-3 and TRBJ1-1, is EAGVVQSPRYKIIEKKQPVAFWCNPISGHNTLYWYLQNLGQGPELLIRYENEEAVDDSQLPKDRFSAERLKGVDSTLKIQPAELGDSAVYLCASSSRGNTEAFFGQGTRLTVV.